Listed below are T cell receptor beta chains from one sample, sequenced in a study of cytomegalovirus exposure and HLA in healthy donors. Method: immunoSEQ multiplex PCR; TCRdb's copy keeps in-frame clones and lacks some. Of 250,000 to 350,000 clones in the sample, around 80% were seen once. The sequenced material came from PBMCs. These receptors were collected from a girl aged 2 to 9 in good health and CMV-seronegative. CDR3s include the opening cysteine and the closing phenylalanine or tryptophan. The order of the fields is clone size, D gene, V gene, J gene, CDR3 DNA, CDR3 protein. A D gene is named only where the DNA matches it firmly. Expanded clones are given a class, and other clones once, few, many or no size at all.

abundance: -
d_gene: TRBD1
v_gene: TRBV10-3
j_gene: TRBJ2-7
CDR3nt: TGTGCCAGCCGCCCGGGACAGGGGGCGAACGGGACCTACGAGCAGTACTTC
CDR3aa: CASRPGQGANGTYEQYF

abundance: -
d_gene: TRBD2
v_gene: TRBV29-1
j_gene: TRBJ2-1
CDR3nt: TGCAGCGTTGAAAGGACTAGCGGCTACAATGAGCAGTTCTTC
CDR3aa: CSVERTSGYNEQFF

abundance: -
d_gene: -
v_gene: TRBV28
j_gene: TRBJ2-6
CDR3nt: TGTGCTATAAGGGGAGGTGGGGCCAACGTCCTGACTTTC
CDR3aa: CAIRGGGANVLTF

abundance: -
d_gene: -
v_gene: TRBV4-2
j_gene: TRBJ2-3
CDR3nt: TGTGCCAGCAGCCCTAGGGGGCTAGCGGGCGCAGATACGCAGTATTTT
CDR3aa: CASSPRGLAGADTQYF

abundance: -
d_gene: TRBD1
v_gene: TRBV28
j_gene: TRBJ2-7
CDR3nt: TGTGCCAGCAGTCGGACAGGGTTGACCTACGAGCAGTACTTC
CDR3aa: CASSRTGLTYEQYF

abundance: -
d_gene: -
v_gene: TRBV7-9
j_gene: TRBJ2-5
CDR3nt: TGTGCCAGCAGCCGGGGATCTCCGGAGACCCAGTACTTC
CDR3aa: CASSRGSPETQYF

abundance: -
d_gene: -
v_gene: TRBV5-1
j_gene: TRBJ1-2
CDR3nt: TGCGCCAGCAGCGTTACAGGGAAAAAACCGCCCTATGGCTACACCTTC
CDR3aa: CASSVTGKKPPYGYTF

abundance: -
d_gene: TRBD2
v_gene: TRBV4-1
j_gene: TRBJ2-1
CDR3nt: TGCGCCAGCAGCCAGTCCGGGCTAGCGGGCAATGAGCAGTTCTTC
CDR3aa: CASSQSGLAGNEQFF

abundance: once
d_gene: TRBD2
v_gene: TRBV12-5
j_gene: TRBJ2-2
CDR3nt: TGTGCTAGTGGTTTGAGTTTAGCGGGAAACACCGGGGAGCTGTTTTTT
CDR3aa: CASGLSLAGNTGELFF

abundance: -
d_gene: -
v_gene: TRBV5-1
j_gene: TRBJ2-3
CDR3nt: TGCGCCAGCAGCCCCGGAGATACGCAGTATTTT
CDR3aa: CASSPGDTQYF

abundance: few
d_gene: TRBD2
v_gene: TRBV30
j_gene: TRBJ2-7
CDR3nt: TGTGCCTGGAGTCCAGGACTAGCGGGGTCCTACGAGCAGTACTTC
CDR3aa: CAWSPGLAGSYEQYF

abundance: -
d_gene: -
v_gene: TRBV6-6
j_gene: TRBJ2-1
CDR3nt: TGTGCCAGCAGTAGTTCCCGGCTAGCGTTCTACAATGAGCAGTTCTTC
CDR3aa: CASSSSRLAFYNEQFF

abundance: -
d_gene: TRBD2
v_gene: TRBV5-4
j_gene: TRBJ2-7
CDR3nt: TGTGCCAGCAGCTCCTTTACCCGGGAGGGGACTTACGAGCAGTACTTC
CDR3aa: CASSSFTREGTYEQYF

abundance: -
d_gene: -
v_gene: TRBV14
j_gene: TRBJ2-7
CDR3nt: TGTGCCAGCAGCCAACGGCCGGGATTCTACGAGCAGTACTTC
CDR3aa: CASSQRPGFYEQYF

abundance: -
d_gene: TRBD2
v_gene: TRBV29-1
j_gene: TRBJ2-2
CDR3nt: TGCAGCGTTGTCCTCTGGACTAGCGGGGAGATAAACACCGGGGAGCTGTTTTTT
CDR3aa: CSVVLWTSGEINTGELFF

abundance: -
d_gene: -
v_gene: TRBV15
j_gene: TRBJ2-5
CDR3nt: TGTGCCACCAGCAAAAGCCGCGGGCTAGCTTGGGACCAAGAGACCCAGTACTTC
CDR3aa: CATSKSRGLAWDQETQYF

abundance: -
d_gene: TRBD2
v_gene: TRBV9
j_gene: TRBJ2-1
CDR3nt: TGTGCCAGCAGCCCCCGAGGACTAGCTAAAAATGAGCAGTTCTTC
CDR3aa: CASSPRGLAKNEQFF

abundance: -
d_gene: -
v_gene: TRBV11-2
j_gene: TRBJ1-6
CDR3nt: TGTGCCAGCAGCTTAGAGGGACTCTATAATTCACCCCTCCACTTT
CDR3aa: CASSLEGLYNSPLHF

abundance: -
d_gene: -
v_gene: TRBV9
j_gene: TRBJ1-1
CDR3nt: TGTGCCAGCAGCAGGACAGCGAACACTGAAGCTTTCTTT
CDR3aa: CASSRTANTEAFF

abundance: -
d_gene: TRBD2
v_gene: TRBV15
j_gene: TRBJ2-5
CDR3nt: TGTGCCACCAGCGGGAGACTAGCGGGGGAGACCCAGTACTTC
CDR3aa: CATSGRLAGETQYF

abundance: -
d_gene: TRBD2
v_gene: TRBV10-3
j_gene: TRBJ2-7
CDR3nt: TGTGCCATCAGGGGCGGGGGTCGCGGCGAGCAGTACTTC
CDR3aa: CAIRGGGRGEQYF

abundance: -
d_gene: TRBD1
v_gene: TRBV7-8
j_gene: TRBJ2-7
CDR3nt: TGTGCCAGCAGCGAGGACAGGGGGCGGAGGAACGAGCAGTACTTC
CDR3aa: CASSEDRGRRNEQYF

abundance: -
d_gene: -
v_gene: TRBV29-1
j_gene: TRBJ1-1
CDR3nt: TGCAGCGTAGCAGGGAATTTCGCTTTCTTT
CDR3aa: CSVAGNFAFF

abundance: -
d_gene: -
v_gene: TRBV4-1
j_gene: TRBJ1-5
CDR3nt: TGCGCCAGCAGCCCCCTAGGAGTTCGGCCCCAGCATTTT
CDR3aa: CASSPLGVRPQHF